A single sample is the source of the 22 T cell receptor beta chains below, sequenced in a study of blood T cell repertoires in COVID-19. Measured with immunoSEQ multiplex PCR; TCRdb has only the in-frame clones, and not every one. Altogether tens of thousands of clones are present, more than 85% being singletons, with the ten largest covering 2.5% to 3.5%. The material sequenced was peripheral blood. Source of these receptors: a man aged 45-60 years with acute or convalescent COVID-19.

The gene calls are TRBV20-1 and TRBJ1-2; D remains ambiguous. V lost 2 bases, J lost 12 bases, and 13 bases lay in between. The CDR3 length is 11 residues. Germline assignment: CDR1 DFQATT and CDR2 SNEGSKA (reference sequence). CDR3: CSARTHQNDTF. The CDR3 nucleotides are TGCAGTGCTAGAACGCATCAGAACGACACCTTC.

This chain uses TRBV6-5 with TRBJ1-2; 7 bases align to TRBD1. Germline lookup yields CDR1 MNHEY and CDR2 SVGAGI. V gave up 6 bases and J gave up 4 bases; unmatched junction bases: 5. This CDR3 has 13 residues. CDR3 coding DNA: TGTGCCAGCAGCAGGAACAGGGGCTATGGCTACACCTTC. It codes for CASSRNRGYGYTF.

This chain links TRBV11-2 with TRBJ2-7; 7 nucleotides align to TRBD1. Germline V lookup: CDR1 SGHAT, CDR2 FQNNGV. The V and J ends lost 5 bases and 0 bases, in that order; junction bases with no gene match: 4. The CDR3 extends over 14 amino acids. As DNA, the CDR3 is TGTGCCAGCAGCGCCTGGGACAGCTCCTACGAGCAGTACTTC. Its translation: CASSAWDSSYEQYF. The entire variable domain, with the rest obtained from reference TRBV11-2 and TRBJ2-7, is as follows: EAGVAQSPRYKIIEKRQSVAFWCNPISGHATLYWYQQILGQGPKLLIQFQNNGVVDDSQLPKDRFSAERLKGVDSTLKIQPAKLEDSAVYLCASSAWDSSYEQYFGPGTRLTVT.

The chain recombines TRBV24-1 with TRBJ2-1; 7 bases fit TRBD2. CDR1 is KGHDR and CDR2 is SFDVKD in the germline V gene. The CDR3 is made up of 20 amino acids. V shed 0 bases, J shed 7 bases, and the junction held 20 bases outside the gene matches. In DNA, the CDR3 is TGTGCCACCAGTGATTTGGGGAGGGACCGAACGGGCCGCTTGAGGAATGAGCAGTTCTTC. It codes for CATSDLGRDRTGRLRNEQFF.

The chain has TRBV6-6 and TRBJ2-5; 7 bases are shared with TRBD1. With V trimmed by 4 bases and J by 5 bases, 1 base remained unmatched. The CDR3 runs 12 residues. Germline V CDR1 and CDR2: MNHNY, SVGAGI (reference sequence). CDR3 residues: CASSSQGETQYF. CDR3 DNA sequence: TGTGCCAGCAGTTCACAGGGGGAGACCCAGTACTTC.

The chain has TRBV5-6 and TRBJ1-2; TRBD1 agrees at 7 bases. The V gene end was trimmed by 0 bases and the J gene end by 2 bases; junction bases not matched to a gene: 1. In germline, CDR1 is SGHDT, CDR2 YYEEEE. The CDR3 extends over 14 amino acids. The CDR3 nucleotides are TGTGCCAGCAGCTTGGTACAGGGGAACTATGGCTACACCTTC. This sequence encodes CASSLVQGNYGYTF.

This chain connects TRBV19 to TRBJ2-2; D is possibly TRBD1 (6 bases). Germline V gene data show CDR1 as LNHDA and CDR2 as SQIVND (reference sequence). The germline V and J ends were trimmed by 10 bases and 0 bases, with 15 bases remaining between them. There are 15 residues in the CDR3. The CDR3 bases are TGTGCCACCATAGGGGACACCCCGAACACCGGGGAGCTGTTTTTT. It codes for CATIGDTPNTGELFF.

The chain uses TRBV7-3 and TRBJ1-1; D uncertain. Germline V lookup: CDR1 SGHTA, CDR2 FQGTGA. V was cut by 3 bases and J by 0 bases, with 8 bases left in between. The CDR3 loop spans 14 amino acids. The CDR3 bases are TGTGCCAGCAGCTTTTCTGGGCTGAACACTGAAGCTTTCTTT. Amino acids: CASSFSGLNTEAFF. The whole variable domain, remainder taken from reference TRBV7-3 and TRBJ1-1, is GAGVSQTPSNKVTEKGKYVELRCDPISGHTALYWYRQSLGQGPEFLIYFQGTGAADDSGLPNDRFFAVRPEGSVSTLKIQRTERGDSAVYLCASSFSGLNTEAFFGQGTRLTVV.

The chain uses TRBV7-3 and TRBJ2-1; TRBD2 matches 7 bases. The CDR3 has 15 residues. Germline assignment: CDR1 SGHTA and CDR2 FQGTGA. V shed 7 bases and J 9 bases; nucleotides not matched to a gene: 15. CDR3 in amino acids: CASTPTGGVRGEQFF. CDR3 nucleotide sequence: TGTGCCAGCACCCCCACGGGGGGAGTAAGAGGTGAGCAGTTCTTC.

The rearrangement joins TRBV11-2 to TRBJ2-2; D might be TRBD2 (5 bases). The length of the CDR3 is 18 residues. V was shortened by 7 bases and J by 1 base, with 22 bases between the two germline ends. Germline V lookup: CDR1 SGHAT, CDR2 FQNNGV. Here the CDR3 DNA reads TGTGCCAGCACCAAAAATCAAAGGGTCCGGGGGAACACCGGGGAGCTGTTTTTT. It translates to CASTKNQRVRGNTGELFF.

This chain connects TRBV19 to TRBJ1-3; D possibly corresponds to TRBD1 (5 bases). The V end lost 4 bases, the J end lost 0 bases, and 19 bases lay between the germline ends. CDR3 length equals 18 residues. Germline V gene lookup returns CDR1 LNHDA and CDR2 SQIVND (reference sequence). In nucleotides, the CDR3 is TGTGCCAGTAGTACCCGTGGCGGGAACACAGGCTCTGGAAACACCATATATTTT. Amino acids: CASSTRGGNTGSGNTIYF.

The V call is TRBV3-1 (or the pseudogene TRBV3-2), the J call TRBJ2-4, with 7 bases that match TRBD2. Germline CDR1 reads LGHDT; CDR2 reads YNNKEL (reference sequence). CDR3 length equals 16 residues. Trimming at V came to 1 base and at J to 7 bases, leaving 10 bases not matched to a gene. The chain's CDR3 is CASSQVVGGGRNIQYF. The CDR3 DNA follows: TGTGCCAGCAGCCAAGTGGTTGGCGGGGGTAGGAACATTCAGTACTTC.

In its sample, this clone is medium-sized. Here the CDR3 DNA reads TGTGCCACCACGAAGACAGGCATCGATGAGCAGTTCTTC. Encoded protein: CATTKTGIDEQFF. This chain joins TRBV24-1 and TRBJ2-1; weak D call: TRBD1 (6 bases). The CDR3 has 13 amino acids. Germline lookup yields CDR1 KGHDR and CDR2 SFDVKD. V was pared by 8 bases and J by 8 bases, with 15 bases between.

The chain has TRBV10-2 and TRBJ1-1; D not certain. Between the trimmed V and J ends, which lost 2 bases and 0 bases, there was a span of 7 bases. The germline V gene encodes CDR1 WSHSY and CDR2 SAAADI. This CDR3 comprises 14 residues. CDR3: CASSETALNTEAFF. The CDR3 DNA sequence: TGCGCCAGCAGTGAGACAGCCCTGAACACTGAAGCTTTCTTT.

This chain links TRBV19 with TRBJ1-2; D is uncertain. There are 13 residues in the CDR3. Looked up from germline, CDR1 is LNHDA and CDR2 is SQIVND (reference sequence). Between the trimmed V and J ends, which lost 3 bases and 4 bases, there was a span of 9 bases. CDR3 loop: CASSIPRGYGYTF. DNA of the CDR3: TGTGCCAGTAGTATCCCCCGGGGCTATGGCTACACCTTC.

This clone was counted a single time. The chain links TRBV2 to TRBJ2-2; the D gene is possibly TRBD2 (6 bases). The CDR3 contains 15 residues. V lost 6 bases and J lost 4, with 15 bases in between. CDR1 SNHLY and CDR2 FYNNEI come from the germline V gene. DNA for the CDR3: TGTGCCAGCAGACCTTTCGCGGGGTCCACCGGGGAGCTGTTTTTT. Translating gives CASRPFAGSTGELFF.

The CDR3 nucleotides read TGTGCCAGCAGACTCGACGGGACGGGGGGCAGTACGCAGTATTTT. Translation gives CASRLDGTGGSTQYF. The rearrangement uses TRBV6-5 and TRBJ2-3, with D maybe TRBD2 (7 bases). This CDR3 spans 15 amino acids. Trimming took off 6 bases at V and 8 bases at J, with 21 bases between the two ends. Germline V gene data show CDR1 as MNHEY and CDR2 as SVGAGI.

The chain couples TRBV25-1 to TRBJ2-3; 8 bases agree with TRBD1. V shed 3 bases, J shed 1 base, and the junction held 3 bases outside the gene matches. Germline V gives CDR1 MGHDK, CDR2 SYGVNS. The CDR3 consists of 15 residues. CDR3 sequence (DNA): TGTGCCAGCAGTGAGTTGACAGGGGGCACAGATACGCAGTATTTT. It yields the protein CASSELTGGTDTQYF.

The rearrangement uses TRBV25-1 and TRBJ2-2; 13 nucleotides align to TRBD2. V shed 2 bases, J shed 2 bases, and the junction held 2 bases outside the gene matches. Germline lookup yields CDR1 MGHDK and CDR2 SYGVNS. The CDR3 loop spans 17 amino acids. CDR3 nucleotide sequence: TGTGCCAGCAGTGAAGGACTAGCGGGGGATAACACCGGGGAGCTGTTTTTT. It is translated as CASSEGLAGDNTGELFF. The whole variable domain, remainder taken from reference TRBV25-1 and TRBJ2-2, is EADIYQTPRYLVIGTGKKITLECSQTMGHDKMYWYQQDPGMELHLIHYSYGVNSTEKGDLSSESTVSRIRTEHFPLTLESARPSHTSQYLCASSEGLAGDNTGELFFGEGSRLTVL.

J is TRBJ1-3 and V is TRBV18; 7 positions match TRBD1. This CDR3 is 14 amino acids long. The trim removed 3 bases at V and 1 base at J, leaving 0 bases unmatched. Germline V lookup: CDR1 KGHSH, CDR2 LQKENI. CDR3 residues: CASSPDRSGNTIYF. The DNA for the CDR3 is TGTGCCAGCTCACCGGACAGGTCTGGAAACACCATATATTTT.

The chain combines TRBV2 with TRBJ1-1; 9 positions match TRBD1. The CDR3 consists of 14 residues. Germline lookup yields CDR1 SNHLY and CDR2 FYNNEI. V shed 6 bases and J 1 base; nucleotides not matched to a gene: 3. CDR3 sequence (DNA): TGTGCCAGCAGCGGACAGGGGAGGAACACTGAAGCTTTCTTT. Translated, it gives CASSGQGRNTEAFF.

There are a few counts of this clone. This rearrangement joins TRBV4-1 to TRBJ2-1, with TRBD1 matching over 8 bases. Unmatched junction bases numbered 18, after V lost 3 bases and J lost 5 bases. The CDR3 runs to 19 residues. Germline-derived CDR1 and CDR2 are MGHRA and YSYEKL. The CDR3 protein is CASSHNLHLRGRLNNEQFF. The CDR3 bases are TGCGCCAGCAGCCACAACCTCCACCTCAGGGGGCGTTTAAACAATGAGCAGTTCTTC.